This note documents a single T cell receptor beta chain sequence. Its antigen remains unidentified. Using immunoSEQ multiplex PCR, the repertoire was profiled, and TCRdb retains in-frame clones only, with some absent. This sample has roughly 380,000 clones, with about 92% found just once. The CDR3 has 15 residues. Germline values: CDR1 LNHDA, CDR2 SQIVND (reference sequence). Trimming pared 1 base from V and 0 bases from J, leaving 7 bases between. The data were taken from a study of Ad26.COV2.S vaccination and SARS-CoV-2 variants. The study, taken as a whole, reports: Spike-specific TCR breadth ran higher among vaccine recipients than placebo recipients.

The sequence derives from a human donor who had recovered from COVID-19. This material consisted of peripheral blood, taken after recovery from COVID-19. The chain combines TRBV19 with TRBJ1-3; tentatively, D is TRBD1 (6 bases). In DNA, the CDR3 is TGTGCCAGTAGTATAGGACAGGACTCTGGAAACACCATATATTTT. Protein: CASSIGQDSGNTIYF.